This T cell receptor beta chain comes out of a study of memory CD4+ T cells and cytomegalovirus serostatus. On this clone: Its antigen is unidentified.

TCRdb's table, derived via immunoSEQ multiplex PCR, lists solely in-frame clones and lacks some. The sample lists some 54,000 clones; about 86% were seen once. The sort gate was single viable CD3+CD4+CD8-CD45RO+ cells for memory CD4+ T cells. General study results and limits: Suggested: most of the CMV-linked TCR signature lies in CD4+ memory cells.

What was sequenced was memory CD4+ T cells from blood. The TCR sequence derives from an adult in good health and CMV-seropositive.

The DNA of the CDR3 is TGTGCCAGCAGCCAGGGAACCGGGAGAAACACCATATATTTT. It yields the protein CASSQGTGRNTIYF. The rearrangement joins TRBV6-5 to TRBJ1-3; perhaps TRBD1 as D (5 bases). The V and J ends lost 6 bases and 5 bases respectively, with 14 bases between them. Germline V gives CDR1 MNHEY, CDR2 SVGAGI. This CDR3 has 14 amino acids.